These 10 T cell receptor beta chains were all obtained from the same sample, sequenced in a study of T cells in localized non-small cell lung cancer. The protocol was immunoSEQ multiplex PCR, while the TCRdb copy is restricted to in-frame clones and leaves out a portion. The repertoire has about 22,000 clones, approximately 91% of them found once; the top ten carry approximately 24%. The starting material was PBMCs, obtained before any cancer treatment. The receptors were sampled from a man aged 40 to 75 with stage II squamous cell lung carcinoma.

V gene TRBV2 combines with J gene TRBJ2-2; the D gene is possibly TRBD2 (6 bases). The germline gives CDR1 SNHLY, CDR2 FYNNEI. The length of the CDR3 is 15 residues. The ends were cut back, 6 bases at V and 1 base at J, with 12 bases in the middle. The CDR3 DNA reads TGTGCCAGCAGGCGGGACGGATGGAACACCGGGGAGCTGTTTTTT. Translation: CASRRDGWNTGELFF. Drawing the rest from reference TRBV2 and TRBJ2-2, the complete variable domain is EPEVTQTPSHQVTQMGQEVILRCVPISNHLYFYWYRQILGQKVEFLVSFYNNEISEKSEIFDDQFSVERPDGSNFTLKIRSTKLEDSAMYFCASRRDGWNTGELFFGEGSRLTVL.

The chain is built from TRBV6-5 and TRBJ2-4; D tentatively fits TRBD1 or TRBD2 (5 bases each). Germline V gene lookup returns CDR1 MNHEY and CDR2 SVGAGI. The CDR3 has 15 amino acids. Deletions cut 5 bases from V and 2 bases from J, with 13 bases between. This chain's CDR3 is CASSTGGGTKNIQYF. The DNA for the CDR3 is TGTGCCAGCAGTACGGGTGGGGGAACCAAAAACATTCAGTACTTC.

This chain joins TRBV18 and TRBJ2-5, with 11 bases fitting TRBD2. V dropped 3 bases and J dropped 1; count of bases not matched to a gene: 7. CDR3 length: 17 amino acids. CDR1 and CDR2 from the germline V gene are KGHSH and LQKENI. The CDR3 loop reads CASSPRRGLAAQETQYF. For the CDR3, the DNA is TGTGCCAGCTCACCGAGGCGGGGACTAGCGGCCCAAGAGACCCAGTACTTC.

The chain employs TRBV7-3 and TRBJ2-5, with unresolved D. The V end lost 1 base, the J end lost 2 bases, and 5 bases lay between the germline ends. The CDR3 is made up of 13 amino acids. Germline loops: CDR1 SGHTA, CDR2 FQGTGA. CDR3 region: CASSLNPQETQYF. CDR3 DNA: TGTGCCAGCAGCTTAAACCCGCAAGAGACCCAGTACTTC.

The V call is TRBV5-8, the J call TRBJ2-2; no clear D gene. Per the germline V gene, CDR1 is SGHTS and CDR2 is YDEGEE. The V and J ends lost 0 bases and 1 base respectively, with 4 bases between them. CDR3 length: 14 residues. DNA for the CDR3: TGTGCCAGCAGCTTGGGGGGGAACACCGGGGAGCTGTTTTTT. Residues: CASSLGGNTGELFF.

This sequence joins TRBV6-5 and TRBJ2-5, with D perhaps being TRBD1 or TRBD2 (7 bases each). Trimming shortened V by 10 bases and J by 7 bases, and 22 bases separated the two germline ends. Germline V gene data show CDR1 as MNHEY and CDR2 as SVGAGI. This CDR3 has 14 amino acids. DNA of the CDR3: TGTGCCACTAAGCGGGGTAGACAGGGCTGGACCCAGTACTTC. It encodes CATKRGRQGWTQYF.

This clone was detected only once. The chain couples TRBV5-5 to TRBJ2-3, with D unclear. Trimming took off 2 bases at V and 0 bases at J, with 7 bases between the two ends. CDR1 and CDR2 (germline): SGHKS, YYEKEE (reference sequence). CDR3 size: 14 residues. The CDR3 nucleotides read TGTGCCAGCAGCTTAGATCTTAGCACAGATACGCAGTATTTT. Its protein is CASSLDLSTDTQYF.

V usage is TRBV5-1 and J usage is TRBJ2-7; 11 bases line up with TRBD1. The ends lost 5 bases at V and 2 bases at J; junction bases unmatched: 27. CDR1 is SGHRS, CDR2 YFSETQ, per germline. This CDR3 is 22 amino acids long. The CDR3: CASSSPGQGVVSAGHRTYEQYF. Here the CDR3 DNA reads TGCGCCAGCAGTTCACCGGGACAGGGGGTTGTCAGTGCGGGACACCGAACCTACGAGCAGTACTTC.

The chain links TRBV13 to TRBJ2-1, with 8 bases matching TRBD2. The V and J ends lost 4 bases and 13 bases, in that order; junction bases with no gene match: 15. Germline values: CDR1 PRHDT, CDR2 FYEKMQ (reference sequence). This CDR3 comprises 15 residues. CDR3 in DNA: TGTGCCAGCAGCTCAGGCAGGACTAGCCCTAGTGGACAGTTCTTC. The encoded protein is CASSSGRTSPSGQFF.

V usage is TRBV18 and J usage is TRBJ2-5, with D tentatively TRBD1 or TRBD2 (5 bases each). The germline V gene has CDR1 KGHSH and CDR2 LQKENI. The CDR3 spans 13 residues. Between the trimmed V and J ends, which lost 6 bases and 3 bases, there was a span of 11 bases. CDR3 region: CASSPGTKETQYF. Here the CDR3 DNA reads TGTGCCAGCTCCCCCGGGACCAAAGAGACCCAGTACTTC.